The clone carrying this T cell receptor beta chain was observed a handful of times. Its antigen remains unknown. The data derive from a study of T cell repertoires in cytomegalovirus infection. Study information: CMV epitopes used comprised recently identified HLA-C-restricted ones and well-studied HLA-B-restricted ones. Signatures in public TCR beta sequences pointed to both CMV infection and matching HLA type. Study observations and caveats: Ex vivo responses were dominated by HLA-C-restricted CMV-specific TCR beta clonotypes. Carriers of CMV plus the relevant HLA were identified by cumulative public TCR beta family frequency.

TCRdb independently ran MiXCR on the reads; one entry per CDR3 protein. This sample has 900,000 to 950,000 distinct CDR3 sequences, with about 33% found just once. The CDR3 loop spans 17 amino acids. Germline assignment: CDR1 LGHNA and CDR2 YSLEER. V was pared by 1 base and J by 2 bases, with 10 bases of the junction left unmatched. Source: cultured CD8+ T cells from PBMCs, taken from culture after CMV antigen stimulation. The TCR was taken from a human donor in good health (CMV status not recorded). Some clones in this sample may be carry-over from other donors' samples. The chain joins TRBV4-3 to TRBJ1-1; TRBD1 agrees at 7 bases. CDR3 coding DNA: TGCGCCAGCAGCCAAGTAGTCACAGGGGAAACCAACACTGAAGCTTTCTTT. Translated: CASSQVVTGETNTEAFF.